This is a list of T cell receptor beta chains from one sample in a study of PD-1 blockade in classical Hodgkin lymphoma. The protocol was immunoSEQ multiplex PCR, while the TCRdb copy is restricted to in-frame clones and leaves out a portion. The table has tens of thousands of clones, 90% seen once. Sequencing was performed on peripheral blood mononuclear cells (PBMCs), taken before the fourth cycle of nivolumab. Source of these receptors: a human donor with classical Hodgkin lymphoma. Each CDR3 is given with its conserved first and last residue. A D gene is named only where the DNA matches it firmly. The size field is filled for only some rows; it gives once, few, many or a size class.

v_gene	abundance	j_gene	d_gene	CDR3nt	CDR3aa
TRBV7-3	NA	TRBJ2-3	NA	TGTGCCAGCAGCTTATCTCGGGGGCTTAGCACAGATACGCAGTATTTT	CASSLSRGLSTDTQYF
TRBV7-9	NA	TRBJ2-1	NA	TGTGCCAGTAGCTCCGAGGGGGGTAGGTACAATGAGCAGTTCTTC	CASSSEGGRYNEQFF
TRBV7-8	NA	TRBJ2-2	NA	TGTGCCAGCAGCTTAGCGGAAGGGTCCACCGGGGAGCTGTTTTTT	CASSLAEGSTGELFF
TRBV15	once	TRBJ2-3	NA	TGTGCCACCAGCAGAGATTCCTATGTCGGGTCTGGGGGCACAGATACGCAGTATTTT	CATSRDSYVGSGGTDTQYF
TRBV9	NA	TRBJ1-6	NA	TGTGCCAGCAGCGTAGCTGGCTCACCCCTCCACTTT	CASSVAGSPLHF
TRBV7-3	NA	TRBJ2-3	TRBD2	TGTGCCAGCAGACCAACTAGCGGGGGGATCCGCCATACGCAGTATTTT	CASRPTSGGIRHTQYF
TRBV28	NA	TRBJ1-1	NA	TGTGCCAGCAGTCTCCCAGGACTTCTAGCTGAAGCTTTCTTT	CASSLPGLLAEAFF
TRBV4-1	NA	TRBJ2-7	NA	TGCGCCAGCAGCCGGGACGGATACGAGCAGTACTTC	CASSRDGYEQYF
TRBV30	NA	TRBJ1-2	NA	TGTGCCTGGAGTGTACAGAGAACGGGCTACACCTTC	CAWSVQRTGYTF
TRBV4-1	NA	TRBJ2-2	NA	TGCGCCAGCAGCCAAGAAGGGGCGAACACCGGGGAGCTGTTTTTT	CASSQEGANTGELFF
TRBV7-8	NA	TRBJ2-7	TRBD1	TGTGCCAGCAGCTTATCGGCAGGGGGCTTCTACGAGCAGTACTTC	CASSLSAGGFYEQYF
TRBV18	NA	TRBJ2-3	TRBD2	TGTGCCAGCTCAAGTATAGCGGGGGGGCCCGGCACAGATACGCAGTATTTT	CASSSIAGGPGTDTQYF
TRBV19	once	TRBJ1-1	NA	TGTGCCAGTAGTAAGAGGGCGAAGAACACTGAAGCTTTCTTT	CASSKRAKNTEAFF
TRBV2	NA	TRBJ1-3	NA	TGTGCCAGCAGTGAACAGGGGATAGGTGGAAACACCATATATTTT	CASSEQGIGGNTIYF
TRBV28	NA	TRBJ2-7	NA	TGTGCCAGCAGTTTACTGGGCGGGGCCCTTAATTCCTACGAGCAGTACTTC	CASSLLGGALNSYEQYF
TRBV15	NA	TRBJ1-5	NA	TGTGCCACCAGCCCGGACCTTGATTATAGCAATCAGCCCCAGCATTTT	CATSPDLDYSNQPQHF
TRBV9	NA	TRBJ2-3	NA	TGTGCCAGCAGCCCATATGAGACTAGTCCCACAGATACGCAGTATTTT	CASSPYETSPTDTQYF
TRBV11-2	NA	TRBJ2-5	TRBD2	TGTGCCAGCAGCCTCGGGACTAGCGGGGTAGAGACCCAGTACTTC	CASSLGTSGVETQYF
TRBV27	NA	TRBJ1-3	NA	TGTGCCAGCACCCACCGACTGGGAGGGCTTGGAAACACCATATATTTT	CASTHRLGGLGNTIYF
TRBV6-5	NA	TRBJ1-3	NA	TGTGCCAGCAGTTACGAGGGGATAGCGGCCGGAAACACCATATATTTT	CASSYEGIAAGNTIYF